The 20 T cell receptor beta chains presented below share a single source sample, sequenced in a study of blood T cell repertoires in COVID-19. The data were produced by immunoSEQ multiplex PCR, yet TCRdb's version contains in-frame clones alone and is incomplete. The data show more than 400,000 clones, 87% seen once. Sequenced: PBMCs or T cells enriched from blood (not recorded which). These receptors originate from a woman in her late teens or twenties who had recovered from COVID-19.

The rearrangement links TRBV3-1 (or the pseudogene TRBV3-2) to TRBJ1-6; D is perhaps TRBD1 (6 bases). Germline CDR1 reads LGHDT; CDR2 reads YNNKEL (reference sequence). The CDR3 sequence is 17 residues long. Trimming shortened V by 1 base and J by 7 bases, and 17 bases separated the two germline ends. This CDR3 reads CASSQGLRTARNSPLHF. The CDR3 nucleotides read TGTGCCAGCAGCCAAGGCCTCAGGACAGCCCGCAATTCACCCCTCCACTTT.

The chain combines TRBV11-2 with TRBJ1-2; no clear D. The ends were cut back, 1 base at V and 4 bases at J, with 10 bases in the middle. Germline V gene sequence: CDR1 SGHAT, CDR2 FQNNGV. The CDR3 length is 14 residues. CDR3 region: CASSLGAGSYGYTF. In DNA, the CDR3 is TGTGCCAGCAGCTTAGGAGCGGGGAGCTATGGCTACACCTTC.

The V and J genes are TRBV24-1 and TRBJ2-3; TRBD1 is a possible D gene (5 bases). Trimming left V 4 bases short and J 0 bases short, with 10 bases between. The CDR3 length is 15 residues. The germline V gene encodes CDR1 KGHDR and CDR2 SFDVKD. The CDR3 coding sequence is TGTGCCACCAGTGAGAATAGGGGTAGCACAGATACGCAGTATTTT. Translating gives CATSENRGSTDTQYF.

V gene TRBV10-2 combines with J gene TRBJ1-1, with 8 bases matching TRBD1. The germline V gene has CDR1 WSHSY and CDR2 SAAADI. This CDR3 has 16 residues. V gave up 6 bases and J gave up 1 base; unmatched junction bases: 10. The CDR3 loop reads CASRVHSGTGNTEAFF. The DNA of the CDR3 is TGCGCCAGCAGAGTACATTCCGGGACAGGGAACACTGAAGCTTTCTTT.

The V gene is TRBV7-9, the J gene TRBJ2-7, with 7 bases fitting TRBD1. CDR1 is SEHNR and CDR2 is FQNEAQ in the germline V gene (reference sequence). Unmatched junction bases numbered 8, after V lost 4 bases and J lost 5 bases. CDR3 length equals 14 residues. This CDR3 reads CASSSDRVVHEQYF. The DNA of the CDR3 is TGTGCCAGCAGCTCCGACAGGGTAGTGCACGAGCAGTACTTC.

The V gene is TRBV7-9, the J gene TRBJ1-2; D might be TRBD1 (6 bases). CDR3 length: 13 amino acids. V was trimmed by 5 bases and J by 7 bases, leaving 14 bases between them. In germline, CDR1 is SEHNR, CDR2 FQNEAQ (reference sequence). In nucleotides, the CDR3 is TGTGCCAGCAGCACAACAGGGTTCGCTGGCTACACCTTC. Amino acid sequence: CASSTTGFAGYTF.

This clone was detected only once. The CDR3 DNA reads as TGTGCCAGTAGTATAGGGGCCCGAACCTATAATTCACCCCTCCACTTT. It is translated as CASSIGARTYNSPLHF. The chain couples TRBV19 to TRBJ1-6; D remains ambiguous. This CDR3 is 16 amino acids long. Looked up from germline, CDR1 is LNHDA and CDR2 is SQIVND (reference sequence). V lost 1 base and J lost 2, with 9 bases in between.

The V gene is TRBV29-1, the J gene TRBJ2-2; tentatively, D is TRBD2 (5 bases). V lost 5 bases and J lost 0, with 16 bases in between. The germline CDR1 and CDR2 sequences are SQVTM and ANQGSEA. The CDR3 is 16 residues long. CDR3: CSVQTTGVPNTGELFF. The CDR3 DNA follows: TGCAGCGTTCAGACCACCGGGGTTCCGAACACCGGGGAGCTGTTTTTT.

V usage is TRBV5-1 and J usage is TRBJ1-4; D uncertain. CDR3 length: 12 amino acids. Trimming took off 1 base at V and 8 bases at J, with 6 bases between the two ends. The germline V gene encodes CDR1 SGHRS and CDR2 YFSETQ. CDR3: CASSLSGEKLFF. The CDR3 DNA is TGCGCCAGCAGCTTGTCCGGGGAAAAACTGTTTTTT.

This clone was observed a few times. V is TRBV27 and J is TRBJ1-1, with D possibly TRBD1 on 6 matching bases. The germline V gene encodes CDR1 MNHEY and CDR2 SMNVEV (reference sequence). The ends were cut back, 7 bases at V and 6 bases at J, with 21 bases in the middle. The CDR3 is 15 amino acids. CDR3 DNA: TGTGCCAGCACCTGGGCGCGGGGGGCGGTATCTGAAGCTTTCTTT. It is translated as CASTWARGAVSEAFF.

This clone was seen a single time. The rearrangement joins TRBV27 to TRBJ1-1, with a possible D match to TRBD1 (5 bases). Germline values: CDR1 MNHEY, CDR2 SMNVEV (reference sequence). The V and J ends lost 3 bases and 6 bases respectively, with 11 bases between them. CDR3 length: 13 amino acids. Written as DNA, the CDR3 is TGTGCCAGCAGTTTCACAAGGGGCCCTGAAGCTTTCTTT. Translation gives CASSFTRGPEAFF.

This clone was picked up a small number of times. The chain employs TRBV7-9 and TRBJ2-2; TRBD1 matches 9 bases. CDR3 size: 15 residues. Germline V CDR1 and CDR2: SEHNR, FQNEAQ (reference sequence). The V segment lost 5 bases and the J segment 7 bases; nucleotides outside the gene matches: 8. CDR3 sequence reads: CASSRVGQGDGELFF. CDR3 nucleotides: TGTGCCAGCAGCCGTGTGGGACAGGGTGACGGGGAGCTGTTTTTT.

This rearrangement joins TRBV5-6 to TRBJ1-5; weak D call: TRBD1 (6 bases). This CDR3 has 14 residues. CDR1 SGHDT and CDR2 YYEEEE come from the germline V gene. V was trimmed by 6 bases and J by 4 bases, leaving 14 bases between them. The CDR3 DNA sequence: TGTGCCAGCACCGAACGAGGGGGAAATCAGCCCCAGCATTTT. Its protein product is CASTERGGNQPQHF.

The chain has TRBV6-7 and TRBJ2-7; possible D gene TRBD1, 5 bases. TRBV6-7 is labeled an ORF, and its function is uncertain. Trimming took off 2 bases at V and 1 base at J, with 15 bases between the two ends. The CDR3 is 16 amino acids. The CDR3 bases are TGTGCCAGCAGTTACCCGGTAGGTCAGGGATCCTACGAGCAGTACTTC. This gives the protein CASSYPVGQGSYEQYF.

The chain employs TRBV15 and TRBJ2-7; 7 bases fit TRBD2. The V and J ends lost 2 bases and 6 bases, in that order; junction bases with no gene match: 7. The CDR3 totals 14 residues. Germline lookup yields CDR1 LNHNV and CDR2 YYDKDF (reference sequence). DNA of the CDR3: TGTGCCACCAGCAGACAGGGAGGGGAGAGCGAGCAGTACTTC. As protein: CATSRQGGESEQYF. The full variable domain, with the rest looked up from reference TRBV15 and TRBJ2-7, is DAMVIQNPRYQVTQFGKPVTLSCSQTLNHNVMYWYQQKSSQAPKLLFHYYDKDFNNEADTPDNFQSRRPNTSFCFLDIRSPGLGDTAMYLCATSRQGGESEQYFGPGTRLTVT.

This rearrangement joins TRBV4-1 to TRBJ2-5, with 7 bases lining up with TRBD2. The CDR3 runs 13 residues. With 4 bases clipped from V and 4 bases from J, the junction kept 3 bases outside the gene matches. CDR1 is MGHRA and CDR2 is YSYEKL in the germline V gene. The CDR3 sequence is CASSREGIETQYF. CDR3 bases: TGCGCCAGCAGCCGGGAGGGTATAGAGACCCAGTACTTC.

The gene calls are TRBV19 and TRBJ1-2; 9 positions match TRBD1. Germline CDR1 and CDR2: LNHDA and SQIVND (reference sequence). This CDR3 contains 14 residues. V was pared by 6 bases and J by 7 bases, with 9 bases of the junction left unmatched. The CDR3 spells CASRHDRGLSGYTF. The CDR3 nucleotides are TGTGCCAGTAGACACGACAGGGGGTTGAGTGGCTACACCTTC.

The sample holds one count of this clone. V is TRBV6-1 and J is TRBJ2-3, with 9 positions matching TRBD2. Trimming cost V 1 base and J 11 bases; bases outside gene matches: 1. The CDR3 loop spans 12 amino acids. Looked up from germline, CDR1 is MNHNS and CDR2 is SASEGT. The CDR3 region is CASSEVRGGQYF. The CDR3 DNA sequence: TGTGCCAGCAGTGAAGTGCGGGGGGGGCAGTATTTT.

This clone was counted between two and nine times. The J gene is TRBJ2-1, the V gene TRBV9; D is uncertain. The ends were cut back, 1 base at V and 9 bases at J, with 8 bases in the middle. Germline V gives CDR1 SGDLS, CDR2 YYNGEE. This CDR3 has 12 residues. CDR3 loop: CASSVSSGEQFF. Here the CDR3 DNA reads TGTGCCAGCAGCGTATCTTCAGGTGAGCAGTTCTTC.

V gene TRBV28 combines with J gene TRBJ2-2; D unclear. The CDR3 has 15 amino acids. Looked up from germline, CDR1 is MDHEN and CDR2 is SYDVKM. Deletions cut 3 bases from V and 0 bases from J, with 8 bases between. Written as DNA, the CDR3 is TGTGCCAGCAGTTTTTTCAGAACGAACACCGGGGAGCTGTTTTTT. The encoded protein is CASSFFRTNTGELFF.